The sequence of this TCR beta chain was determined in a study of cytomegalovirus exposure and HLA in healthy donors (dated by TCRdb to about 2017). Broadly, across the study: An earlier analysis of approximately 550 of the donors reported 250 to 300 Gb of sequence data and roughly 110 million unique TCR beta sequences from roughly 180 million T cells. Approximately 300 gigabases of sequencing data and 75 million to 85 million unique TCR sequences made up an early release that covered nearly 650 HLA-typed donors. The genetic ancestry cluster associated with self-reported Caucasian donors included 65% to 90% of the approximately 430 genotyped donors. The study aimed to test whether signatures of past pathogen exposure could be identified by cataloging public T cell receptors. The study used immunosequencing to profile the T cell repertoires of some 600 subjects and linked those repertoires to cytomegalovirus serostatus. A separate validation cohort of roughly 120 different subjects was used in addition to the 666-subject first cohort. To predict cytomegalovirus infection status, the study brought together high-throughput TCR immunosequencing, statistical association of individual TCRs with disease status, and machine learning. In a later analysis, previously published TCR beta repertoires from roughly 710 donors were re-analyzed and high-resolution HLA genotyping was added so that TCR occurrence patterns could be studied. In the later analysis, no new phenotypic data were used to find candidate immune exposures; instead, reliance was placed on TCR beta sequences and their occurrence across donors. To decide whether each TCR beta V gene segment behaved as functional or pseudogenic, an earlier analysis of 587 of the donors relied on high-throughput TCR beta sequencing. Donor age, sex, ethnicity and CMV serostatus were compiled alongside the repertoire data. A later genetic analysis took genome-wide SNP genotypes for about three fifths of the 666 donors and used that subset as a discovery cohort. Every repertoire in the discovery cohort had been generated on one and the same sequencing platform. HLA typing covered class I and class II loci at four-digit resolution. Typing coverage varied by locus: about 620-630 donors for A, B, C, DRB1 and DQB1; approximately 500 for DQA1; some 610 for DPA1; around 450 for DPB1. Because of strong linkage in the cohort, a handful of DR-DQ haplotypes were treated as single units for association and clustering. On average, 235,054 unique TCR beta nucleotide sequences were sequenced per donor among 398 genotyped donors of the cohort, with roughly 19% of those sequences being non-productive.

Taken from the germline V gene (reference sequence), the CDR1 and CDR2 loops are LNHNV and YYDKDF. The CDR3 covers 17 residues, taking in both the cysteine and the phenylalanine. Only the CDR3 DNA is retained, 51 bases long and in frame from the first base. V is shortened by 1 base, J by 4 bases, and the region joining them spans 18 bases. In total, roughly 670 healthy bone marrow donors made up the cohort. At the time of sampling, every cohort member was nominally healthy, though immune exposures that went unrecorded were likely present. The donor tested CMV seropositive, placing the donor among the 290 or so seropositive members of the cohort. A peripheral blood sample was provided by each donor, and peripheral blood mononuclear cells were used for TCR beta sequencing. The Qiagen DNeasy Blood Extraction Kit was used to extract genomic DNA from the blood cell samples. General findings and caveats noted by the study authors: When HLA alleles, especially DR and DQ, strongly co-occurred, TCR associations were difficult to assign to individual alleles. A later genetic analysis reported fewer N-insertions in productive TCRs among donors in an Asian-associated ancestry cluster than the roughly 650-donor mean. Linkage disequilibrium might explain the correlated functional status among segregating V segments, but an unknown experimental factor could not be excluded. The classifier was reported to diagnose cytomegalovirus status with high specificity and sensitivity in both the original cohort and the validation cohort. According to a later analysis, TCR association rates differed among HLA loci, with DRB1 alleles showing the most associated TCRs and HLA-C alleles showing the fewest. In a later analysis, HLA-associated TCR beta chains showed more clonal expansion and lower generation probabilities than non-associated chains that were equally common. The earlier analysis of approximately 590 of the donors excluded approximately 15 rarely observed V segments, including chromosome 9 orphons, because counts were too low. Only TCR beta chains were sequenced in this cohort, and the absence of alpha or paired-chain data limited detectable features. The sequencing pipeline was judged likely to have produced a cluster of highly shared sequence variants as a technical artifact. Specific HLA alleles were associated with more than 15,000 TCR beta sequences at a false discovery rate of 0.05 in a later analysis. A further reported finding was that TCR beta sequences accurately predicted the HLA-A and HLA-B alleles for most subjects in the first cohort. According to the authors, the approach could potentially be generalized to other disease states and immunological phenotypes. In the study, 150 to 200 TCR beta chains were listed as associated with cytomegalovirus. Most CMV-associated TCR beta chains appeared to be HLA-restricted in a later analysis, and the HLA associations seemed to be driven largely by CMV exposure. An association between a missense DCLRE1C variant and V-gene and J-gene trimming of TCR beta chains was found in a later genetic analysis and replicated in an independent cohort. A few of the identified cytomegalovirus-associated TCR beta chains were confirmed in vitro to be specific for cytomegalovirus antigens. Because some donors lacked HLA typing at each locus, the association tests relied only on the typed subset. While some public TCRs were present in many individuals, most TCR sequences turned up only very rarely across donors. For the cohort, immune exposure information was limited to CMV serostatus. Some IMGT-functional V segments, including TRBV6-2 and TRBV6-3, could not be distinguished by the 87-base-pair reads and were therefore excluded. According to a later analysis, parvovirus B19, influenza, CMV and Epstein-Barr virus appeared linked to several top co-occurrence clusters. Sequencing depth was assumed to be roughly uniform across donors in the presence/absence analyses, though that assumption may not hold. In an earlier analysis of some 500 of the donors, most TCR beta V segments were observed in productive rearrangements about 87% or about 30% of the time, broadly matching IMGT annotations.

Library creation used the immunoSEQ multiplex PCR assay. The multiplex PCR relied on a mix of 60 forward primers for TCR Vbeta segments and 13 reverse primers for TCR Jbeta segments. The CDR3 region of rearranged TCR beta genes was amplified from genomic DNA by a multiplex PCR assay. On the Illumina HiSeq System, the amplified TCR beta libraries were sequenced as 87-base-pair reads. The authors processed their data as follows. In a later analysis, 77 million or so unique TCR beta chains were counted across the 500 to 850 repertoires, and around 10 million of these chains were shared by at least two donors. To remove PCR and sequencing errors, raw reads were error-corrected and collapsed into unique sequences using a nearest-neighbor algorithm that merged closely related sequences. To assign V, D and J gene segments, CDR3 sequences were aligned to IMGT reference sequences. For a sequence to be retained, a match of at least six nucleotides was required to both a V gene segment and a J gene segment. Rearrangements were called productive when the CDR3 lacked stop codons and stayed in frame with V and J; all others were non-productive. Following IMGT convention, CDR3 was defined as the stretch from the second conserved V-encoded cysteine up to the conserved J-encoded phenylalanine. In an earlier analysis of more than 550 of the donors, sequences lacking an unambiguous match to a single V gene segment were excluded. An earlier analysis of under 750 of the donors called V segments functional above 56.7% productive rearrangements and segregating when the between-donor standard deviation exceeded 5%. A statistical classification framework was developed to diagnose cytomegalovirus status using the catalog of TCR beta chain sequences. In a later analysis, TCR nucleotide sequences were compared against IMGT/GENE-DB human TR gene sequences so that V and J genes could be assigned. The TCRdist pipeline was used in a later analysis to assign CDR3 sequences and most-parsimonious VDJ recombination scenarios. In a later analysis, every TCR beta chain was defined by the combination of its CDR3 amino acid sequence and its V-gene family, and reads without a unique V-gene family were dropped. A later analysis removed 592 highly shared, low-generation-probability nucleotide sequences to deal with suspected cross-contamination and a sequencing artifact. In a later analysis, a clonal expansion index was calculated for each public chain from normalized within-repertoire ranks of inferred template counts. Generation probabilities in a later analysis came from a VDJ recombination model fitted to out-of-frame rearrangements, and those results were checked against IGoR. Hypergeometric tests were used in a later analysis to score TCR-TCR, TCR-HLA and TCR-CMV co-occurrence, with a repertoire-size bias correction applied to the TCR pairs. To estimate false discovery rates, a later analysis permuted the HLA or CMV assignments 20 times. In a later analysis, co-occurring TCRs were grouped with DBSCAN, and TCRdist sequence similarity was added when clustering was performed within HLA-allele-positive subsets. For co-occurrence clustering, repertoires with fewer than 30,000 or more than 120,000 public chains were excluded, along with five repertoires with anomalous nucleotide sharing. TCRdb stores this immuneACCESS table with in-frame sequences only. Part of the clones is absent; in the studies checked, under half of the shortfall reflects unresolved V genes, and no reason is known for the rest. That table gives V, J and clone size, and the DNA gave D and trimming. The sample yields about 120,000 clones; around four fifths were counted once. Around 3.2% of the sample goes to the ten largest clones.

Remarks on this clone: This clone's antigen is unknown. No much larger clonotype is one base removed from it; base qualities were not supplied.

This sequence uses TRBV15 and TRBJ2-3; TRBD2 might be the D gene, on 6 matching bases. This sequence originates from a woman aged 55-75 years in good health and CMV-seropositive. The sequenced sample was PBMCs. The CDR3 protein sequence reads: CATSRVPFGGVADTQYF. The sequenced DNA is TGTGCCACCAGCAGAGTTCCCTTCGGGGGAGTCGCAGATACGCAGTATTTT.